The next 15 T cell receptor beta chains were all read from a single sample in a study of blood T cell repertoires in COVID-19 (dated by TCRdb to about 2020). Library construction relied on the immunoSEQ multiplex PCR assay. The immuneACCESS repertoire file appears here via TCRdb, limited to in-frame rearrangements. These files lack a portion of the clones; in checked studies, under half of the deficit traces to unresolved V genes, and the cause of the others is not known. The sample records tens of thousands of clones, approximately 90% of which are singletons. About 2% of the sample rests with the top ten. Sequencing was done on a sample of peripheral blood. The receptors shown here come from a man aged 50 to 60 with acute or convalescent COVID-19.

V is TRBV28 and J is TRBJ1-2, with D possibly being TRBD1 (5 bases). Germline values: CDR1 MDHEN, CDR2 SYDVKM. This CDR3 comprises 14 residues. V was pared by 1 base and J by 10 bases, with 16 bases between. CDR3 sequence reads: CASSLSGVEGSYTF. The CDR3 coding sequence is TGTGCCAGCAGTTTATCGGGGGTGGAGGGCTCCTACACCTTC.

CDR3 nucleotide sequence: TGTGCCAGCAGCCTAACAGGACGTGGCGACCCTAACAATGAGCAGTTCTTC. This encodes CASSLTGRGDPNNEQFF. This rearrangement joins TRBV5-4 to TRBJ2-1, with D possibly matching TRBD1 (5 bases). The V gene's germline CDR1 is SGHNT and CDR2 YYREEE (reference sequence). The germline V and J ends were trimmed by 4 bases and 5 bases, with 22 bases remaining between them. The CDR3 is made up of 17 amino acids.

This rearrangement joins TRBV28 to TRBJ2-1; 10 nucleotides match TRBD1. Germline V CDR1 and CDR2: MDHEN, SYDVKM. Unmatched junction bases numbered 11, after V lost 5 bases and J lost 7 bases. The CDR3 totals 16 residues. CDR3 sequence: CASSRPGTGAKNEQFF. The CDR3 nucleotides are TGTGCCAGCAGTCGTCCCGGGACAGGGGCAAAAAATGAGCAGTTCTTC.

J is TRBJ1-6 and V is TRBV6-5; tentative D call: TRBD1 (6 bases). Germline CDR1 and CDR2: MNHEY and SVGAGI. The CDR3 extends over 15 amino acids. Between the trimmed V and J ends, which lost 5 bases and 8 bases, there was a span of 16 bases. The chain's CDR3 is CASSNDRSGDSPLHF. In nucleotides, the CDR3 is TGTGCCAGCAGTAATGACAGGTCTGGGGATTCACCCCTCCACTTT.

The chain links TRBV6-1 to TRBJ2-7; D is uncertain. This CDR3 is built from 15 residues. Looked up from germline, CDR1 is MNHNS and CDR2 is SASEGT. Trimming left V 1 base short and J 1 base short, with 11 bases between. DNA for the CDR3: TGTGCCAGCAGTGAAGGTCCAGACGGGTCCTACGAGCAGTACGTC. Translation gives CASSEGPDGSYEQYV.

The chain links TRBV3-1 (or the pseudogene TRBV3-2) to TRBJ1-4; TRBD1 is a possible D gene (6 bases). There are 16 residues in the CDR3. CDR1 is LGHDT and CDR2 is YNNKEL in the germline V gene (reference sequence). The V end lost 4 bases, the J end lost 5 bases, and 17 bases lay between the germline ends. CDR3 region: CASSPSWTVLNEKLFF. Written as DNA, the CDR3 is TGTGCCAGCAGCCCATCCTGGACAGTTCTCAATGAAAAACTGTTTTTT.

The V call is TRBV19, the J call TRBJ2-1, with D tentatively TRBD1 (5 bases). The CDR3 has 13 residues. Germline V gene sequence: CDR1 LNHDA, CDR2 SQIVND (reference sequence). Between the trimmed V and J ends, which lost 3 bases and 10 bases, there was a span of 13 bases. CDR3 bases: TGTGCCAGTAGTATTCAGGGCGCTGGGGAGCAGTTCTTC. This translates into CASSIQGAGEQFF. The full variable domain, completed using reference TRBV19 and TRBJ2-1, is DGGITQSPKYLFRKEGQNVTLSCEQNLNHDAMYWYRQDPGQGLRLIYYSQIVNDFQKGDIAEGYSVSREKKESFPLTVTSAQKNPTAFYLCASSIQGAGEQFFGPGTRLTVL.

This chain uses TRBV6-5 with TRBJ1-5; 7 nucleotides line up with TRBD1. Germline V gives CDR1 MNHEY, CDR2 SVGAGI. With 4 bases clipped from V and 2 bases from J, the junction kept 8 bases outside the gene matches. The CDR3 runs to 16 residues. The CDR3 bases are TGTGCCAGCAGTTGGTTTAGACAGGGCGGCAATCAGCCCCAGCATTTT. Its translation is CASSWFRQGGNQPQHF.

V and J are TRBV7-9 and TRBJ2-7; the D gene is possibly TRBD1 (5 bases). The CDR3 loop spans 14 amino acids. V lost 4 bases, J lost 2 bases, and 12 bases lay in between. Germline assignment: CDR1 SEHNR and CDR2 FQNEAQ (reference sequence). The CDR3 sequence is CASSSQGLPYEQYV. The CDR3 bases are TGTGCCAGCAGCTCCCAGGGATTACCCTACGAGCAGTACGTC.

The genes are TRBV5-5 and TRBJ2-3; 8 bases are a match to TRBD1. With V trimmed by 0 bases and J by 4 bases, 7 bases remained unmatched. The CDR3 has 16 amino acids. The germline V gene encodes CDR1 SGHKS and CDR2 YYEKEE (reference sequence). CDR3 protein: CASSLAWTGTPDTQYF. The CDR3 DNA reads TGTGCCAGCAGCTTGGCCTGGACAGGGACCCCAGATACGCAGTATTTT.

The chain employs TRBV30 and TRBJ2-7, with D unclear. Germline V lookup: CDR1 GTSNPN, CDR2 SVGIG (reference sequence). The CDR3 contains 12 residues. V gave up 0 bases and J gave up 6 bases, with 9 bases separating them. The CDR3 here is CAWSVLTGEQYV. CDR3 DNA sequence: TGTGCCTGGAGTGTCCTAACCGGCGAGCAGTACGTC.

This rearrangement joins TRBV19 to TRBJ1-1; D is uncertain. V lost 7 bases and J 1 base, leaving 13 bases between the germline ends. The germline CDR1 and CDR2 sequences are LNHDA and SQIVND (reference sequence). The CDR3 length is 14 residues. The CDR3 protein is CASTQIPKNTEAFF. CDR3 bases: TGTGCCAGTACCCAAATTCCCAAGAACACTGAAGCTTTCTTT.

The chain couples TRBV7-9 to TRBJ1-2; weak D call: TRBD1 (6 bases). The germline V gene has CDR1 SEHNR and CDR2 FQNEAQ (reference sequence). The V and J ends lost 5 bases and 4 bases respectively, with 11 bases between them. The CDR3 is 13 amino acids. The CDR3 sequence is CASSPPQGYGYTF. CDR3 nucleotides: TGTGCCAGCAGCCCCCCACAGGGCTATGGCTACACCTTC.

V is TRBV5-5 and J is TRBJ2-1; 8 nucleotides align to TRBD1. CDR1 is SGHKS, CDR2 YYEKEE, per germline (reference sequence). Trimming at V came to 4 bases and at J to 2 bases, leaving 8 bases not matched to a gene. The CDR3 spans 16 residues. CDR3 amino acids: CASSPEDRGPYNEQFF. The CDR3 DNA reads TGTGCCAGCAGCCCTGAAGACAGGGGCCCCTACAATGAGCAGTTCTTC.

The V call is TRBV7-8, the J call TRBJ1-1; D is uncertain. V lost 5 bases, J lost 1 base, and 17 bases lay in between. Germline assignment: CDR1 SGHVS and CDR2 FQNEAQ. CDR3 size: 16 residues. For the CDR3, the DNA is TGTGCCAGCAGCCCAGCCCCCGAGGGCACGAACACTGAAGCTTTCTTT. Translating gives CASSPAPEGTNTEAFF. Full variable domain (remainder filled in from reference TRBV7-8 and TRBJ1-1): GAGVSQSPRYKVAKRGQDVALRCDPISGHVSLFWYQQALGQGPEFLTYFQNEAQLDKSGLPSDRFFAERPEGSVSTLKIQRTQQEDSAVYLCASSPAPEGTNTEAFFGQGTRLTVV.